One sample yielded the 22 T cell receptor beta chains listed below, sequenced in a study of shared clonotypes between healthy human individuals. Data came from immunoSEQ multiplex PCR; TCRdb stores just in-frame clones and leaves some out. This table holds around 1.6 million clones, around 98% found once. Source material: naive CD4+ T cells sorted from blood. Specified subset: CD45RA+ positively selected. The receptors shown here come from a man under 40 in good health.

The J gene is TRBJ2-1, the V gene TRBV27; 7 positions match TRBD2. The junction had 10 bases not matched to a gene; V was cut back by 2 bases and J by 9 bases. The germline V gene encodes CDR1 MNHEY and CDR2 SMNVEV (reference sequence). CDR3 length equals 15 residues. CDR3 sequence reads: CASSLRSAGVGEQFF. The CDR3 nucleotides read TGTGCCAGCAGTTTACGGTCCGCGGGAGTGGGTGAGCAGTTCTTC.

V is TRBV29-1 and J is TRBJ1-1, with 9 bases lining up with TRBD1. Germline CDR1 SQVTM, CDR2 ANQGSEA. The length of the CDR3 is 13 residues. With 8 bases clipped from V and 2 bases from J, the junction kept 6 bases outside the gene matches. The CDR3 loop reads CSLKDRGNTEAFF. The CDR3 coding sequence is TGCAGCCTAAAGGACAGGGGCAACACTGAAGCTTTCTTT. The variable domain in full, with the rest retrieved from reference TRBV29-1 and TRBJ1-1, is SAVISQKPSRDICQRGTSLTIQCQVDSQVTMMFWYRQQPGQSLTLIATANQGSEATYESGFVIDKFPISRPNLTFSTLTVSNMSPEDSSIYLCSLKDRGNTEAFFGQGTRLTVV.

The chain joins TRBV18 to TRBJ2-1; D remains ambiguous. V lost 2 bases and J 2 bases, leaving 7 bases between the germline ends. CDR3 length equals 14 residues. Per the germline V gene, CDR1 is KGHSH and CDR2 is LQKENI. CDR3 sequence: CASSPSLTYNEQFF. The CDR3 coding sequence is TGTGCCAGCTCACCAAGCCTAACCTACAATGAGCAGTTCTTC.

The V call is TRBV6-6, the J call TRBJ1-5; D is undetermined. The CDR3 consists of 13 residues. Germline lookup yields CDR1 MNHNY and CDR2 SVGAGI (reference sequence). Trimming took off 7 bases at V and 3 bases at J, with 10 bases between the two ends. In DNA, the CDR3 is TGTGCCAGCACAGCGAGGGCCAATCAGCCCCAGCATTTT. It specifies CASTARANQPQHF.

The chain employs TRBV27 and TRBJ2-7; 14 bases line up with TRBD2. The germline gives CDR1 MNHEY, CDR2 SMNVEV (reference sequence). This CDR3 comprises 16 residues. Germline trimming cut 5 bases from V and 3 bases from J; bases unmatched to any gene: 6. CDR3 protein: CASSTRTSGRIYEQYF. CDR3 DNA sequence: TGTGCCAGCAGTACTCGGACTAGCGGGAGGATCTACGAGCAGTACTTC.

The chain recombines TRBV20-1 with TRBJ2-7; D unclear. This CDR3 has 10 amino acids. The germline CDR1 and CDR2 sequences are DFQATT and SNEGSKA (reference sequence). Trimming removed 6 bases from V and 4 bases from J, with 7 bases in between. The CDR3 protein is CSAKEYEQYF. CDR3 sequence (DNA): TGCAGTGCGAAAGAGTACGAGCAGTACTTC.

This sequence joins TRBV6-1 and TRBJ2-3; TRBD1 might be the D (5 bases). CDR1 MNHNS and CDR2 SASEGT come from the germline V gene. Trimming removed 1 base from V and 3 bases from J, with 17 bases in between. CDR3 length equals 17 residues. The CDR3 region is CASSEVGIRASTDTQYF. In DNA, the CDR3 is TGTGCCAGCAGTGAAGTGGGGATCAGGGCTAGTACAGATACGCAGTATTTT.

The V call is TRBV9, the J call TRBJ1-3, with D perhaps TRBD1 (5 bases). Germline V CDR1 and CDR2: SGDLS, YYNGEE. This CDR3 spans 16 amino acids. Trimming cost V 0 bases and J 0 bases, with 10 bases left between them. The CDR3 loop is CASSVEGTDSGNTIYF. The CDR3 DNA reads TGTGCCAGCAGCGTAGAGGGGACGGACTCTGGAAACACCATATATTTT.

The chain carries TRBV20-1 and TRBJ2-7, with a tentative D call TRBD2 (5 bases). This CDR3 comprises 11 residues. V was shortened by 3 bases and J by 5 bases, with 8 bases between the two germline ends. The V gene's germline CDR1 is DFQATT and CDR2 SNEGSKA (reference sequence). Here the CDR3 DNA reads TGCAGTGCTAGGAGGGAAGACGAGCAGTACTTC. Translated, it gives CSARREDEQYF.

The V and J genes are TRBV15 and TRBJ2-6; tentative D call: TRBD1 (5 bases). The V and J ends lost 6 bases and 0 bases respectively, with 9 bases between them. Germline CDR1 and CDR2: LNHNV and YYDKDF (reference sequence). The CDR3 has 15 amino acids. The CDR3 here is CATRGRGSGANVLTF. CDR3 nucleotides: TGTGCCACCAGGGGGCGAGGCTCTGGGGCCAACGTCCTGACTTTC.

The chain has TRBV11-2 and TRBJ2-1, with D maybe TRBD2 (6 bases). The V end was cut by 6 bases, the J end by 7 bases, with 19 bases between. Germline V lookup: CDR1 SGHAT, CDR2 FQNNGV. This CDR3 contains 15 residues. The DNA of the CDR3 is TGTGCCAGCAGAGATCGGGACTCCCCGCGTAATGAGCAGTTCTTC. Translation gives CASRDRDSPRNEQFF.

V is TRBV4-3 and J is TRBJ2-5; perhaps TRBD2 as D (6 bases). The CDR3 consists of 15 residues. Trimming removed 1 base from V and 5 bases from J, with 14 bases in between. Germline V lookup: CDR1 LGHNA, CDR2 YSLEER. This CDR3 is CASSQGDLGGETQYF. CDR3 DNA sequence: TGCGCCAGCAGCCAAGGGGACCTAGGAGGGGAGACCCAGTACTTC.

The chain combines TRBV5-1 with TRBJ2-2; weak D call: TRBD1 (5 bases). Germline CDR1 is SGHRS and CDR2 is YFSETQ. V lost 4 bases, J lost 0 bases, and 10 bases lay in between. The CDR3 sequence is 15 residues long. The CDR3 bases are TGCGCCAGCAGCGTGACAGCTACGAACACCGGGGAGCTGTTTTTT. This encodes CASSVTATNTGELFF.

Details on this clone: One junction end does not reproduce the germline sequence, and a read error may be involved. The chain is built from TRBV30 and TRBJ2-5; 7 nucleotides align to TRBD2. This CDR3 region has 13 residues. Germline CDR1 and CDR2: GTSNPN and SVGIG (reference sequence). The CDR3: CAWTSGPQVTQYF. CDR3 coding DNA: TGTGCCTGGACTAGCGGACCCCAAGTGACCCAGTACTTC.

The J gene is TRBJ2-6, the V gene TRBV5-4; no clear D. The CDR3 is made up of 12 amino acids. Germline V gene data show CDR1 as SGHNT and CDR2 as YYREEE (reference sequence). V was trimmed by 6 bases and J by 0 bases, leaving 1 base between them. The CDR3 DNA follows: TGTGCCAGCACCTCTGGGGCCAACGTCCTGACTTTC. Protein: CASTSGANVLTF.

This chain joins TRBV14 and TRBJ2-7, with D unresolved. Germline V CDR1 and CDR2: SGHDN, FVKESK. V was cut by 1 base and J by 5 bases, with 12 bases left in between. The length of the CDR3 is 14 residues. CDR3 DNA: TGTGCCAGCAGCCAAGGGGGAACCTTCGACGAGCAGTACTTC. This codes for CASSQGGTFDEQYF.

CDR3 protein: CASSRTGVGNTIYF. As DNA, the CDR3 is TGTGCCAGCAGCAGAACAGGGGTCGGAAACACCATATATTTT. This chain links TRBV6-5 with TRBJ1-3; 7 bases match TRBD1. Germline V gene data show CDR1 as MNHEY and CDR2 as SVGAGI. The CDR3 spans 14 residues. V lost 6 bases and J lost 4; bases outside the gene matches: 6.

This chain links TRBV15 with TRBJ2-7; 8 nucleotides line up with TRBD2. Germline V gene data show CDR1 as LNHNV and CDR2 as YYDKDF (reference sequence). Trimming removed 4 bases from V and 0 bases from J; junction bases left unmatched: 2. This CDR3 is built from 14 residues. CDR3 residues: CATSMSGSSYEQYF. The CDR3 DNA reads TGTGCCACCAGCATGAGCGGGAGCTCCTACGAGCAGTACTTC.

The sample holds one count of this clone. The rearrangement links TRBV6-5 to TRBJ2-1; D not resolved. Trimming removed 2 bases from V and 7 bases from J, with 12 bases in between. The CDR3 contains 14 residues. Germline V gene data show CDR1 as MNHEY and CDR2 as SVGAGI. CDR3 amino acids: CASSYRVAENEQFF. CDR3 coding DNA: TGTGCCAGCAGTTACCGGGTAGCCGAGAATGAGCAGTTCTTC.

The chain combines TRBV2 with TRBJ1-1; 8 bases match TRBD1. Unmatched junction bases numbered 7, after V lost 5 bases and J lost 5 bases. In germline, CDR1 is SNHLY, CDR2 FYNNEI. The CDR3 spans 14 residues. The CDR3 protein is CASSPDRGVTEAFF. The CDR3 coding sequence is TGTGCCAGCAGTCCAGACAGGGGTGTTACTGAAGCTTTCTTT. Full variable domain (outside the CDR3, taken from reference TRBV2 and TRBJ1-1): EPEVTQTPSHQVTQMGQEVILRCVPISNHLYFYWYRQILGQKVEFLVSFYNNEISEKSEIFDDQFSVERPDGSNFTLKIRSTKLEDSAMYFCASSPDRGVTEAFFGQGTRLTVV.

The chain uses TRBV9 and TRBJ2-3; the D is unclear. Between the trimmed V and J ends, which lost 0 bases and 6 bases, there was a span of 14 bases. CDR1 and CDR2 (germline): SGDLS, YYNGEE. This CDR3 region has 15 residues. CDR3 protein: CASSVGSSPGDTQYF. The DNA of the CDR3 is TGTGCCAGCAGCGTAGGGAGCTCCCCCGGGGATACGCAGTATTTT.

The chain carries TRBV7-3 and TRBJ2-1, with 9 bases identical to TRBD2. There are 16 residues in the CDR3. The trim removed 1 base at V and 9 bases at J, leaving 10 bases unmatched. Germline CDR1 and CDR2: SGHTA and FQGTGA. CDR3 nucleotide sequence: TGTGCCAGCAGCTTAAGGACTAGCGCAAATATTAGTGAGCAGTTCTTC. Translated, it gives CASSLRTSANISEQFF.